These T cell receptor beta chains were read from a single sample in a study of blood T cell repertoires in COVID-19. TCRdb's table, derived via immunoSEQ multiplex PCR, lists solely in-frame clones and lacks some. Among 200,000 to 250,000 clones, approximately 83% were seen once, and the ten largest hold 2.5% to 3.5%. Sequenced material: peripheral blood. These receptors came from a woman in her 30s who had recovered from COVID-19. Each CDR3 is given with its conserved first and last residue. A D gene is named only where the DNA matches it firmly. Clone size is shown for a subset of rows, as once, few, many or a class of expanded clone.

>NA|TRBV5-1|TRBJ1-1|NA
TGCGCCAGCAGCTTGGCCGGGTTCGGGGACACTGAAGCTTTCTTT
CASSLAGFGDTEAFF
>once|TRBV9|TRBJ2-3|TRBD2
TGTGCCAGCAGTCTAGCGGGGTCCACAGATACGCAGTATTTT
CASSLAGSTDTQYF
>NA|TRBV5-1|TRBJ1-4|TRBD1
TGCGCCAGCAGCAGGGGACAGACAAATGAAAAACTGTTTTTT
CASSRGQTNEKLFF
>few|TRBV6-2/TRBV6-3|TRBJ1-5|TRBD1
TGTGCCAGCAGTTCCGCAGGGGGCGGCAATCAGCCCCAGCATTTT
CASSSAGGGNQPQHF
>NA|TRBV12-5|TRBJ2-1|TRBD1
TGTGCTAGTGGTCCCGGGACAGGGAACACCAATGAGCAGTTCTTC
CASGPGTGNTNEQFF
>NA|TRBV5-5|TRBJ2-7|NA
TGTGCCAGCAAGCCAACAGGGTCGTCCTACGAGCAGTACTTC
CASKPTGSSYEQYF
>NA|TRBV6-1|TRBJ1-3|NA
TGTGCCAGCAGTGAAGCTGGGGGGGCGCGAGGAAACACCATATATTTT
CASSEAGGARGNTIYF
>NA|TRBV7-9|TRBJ2-7|NA
TGTGCCAGCAGCCCGGACAGATCTGACTACGAGCAGTACTTC
CASSPDRSDYEQYF
>NA|TRBV20-1|TRBJ2-7|NA
TGCAGTGCGAGGAAAAGCTACGAGCAGTACTTC
CSARKSYEQYF
>NA|TRBV25-1|TRBJ2-1|TRBD2
TGTGCCAGCAGTGCTGCTAGCGGGGGGCCCAACAATGAGCAGTTCTTC
CASSAASGGPNNEQFF
>NA|TRBV5-1|TRBJ1-1|NA
TGCGCCAGCAGCTTGGCCGTTGGAGATATCGATGAAGCTTTCTTT
CASSLAVGDIDEAFF
>NA|TRBV5-1|TRBJ2-5|TRBD2
TGCGCCAGCAGCATCGGACTAGCGGGGGGAGGGACCCAGTACTTC
CASSIGLAGGGTQYF
>NA|TRBV21-1|TRBJ2-7|NA
TGTGCCAGCAGCAAAGCTGACAACTACGAGCAGTACTTC
CASSKADNYEQYF
>once|TRBV19|TRBJ1-5|TRBD1
TGTGCCAGTACCCGGGACAGGGGCCAGCCCCAGCATTTT
CASTRDRGQPQHF
>NA|TRBV11-2|TRBJ1-2|NA
TGTGCCAGCAGCTTAGGTTCCCACACAGCTAACTATGGCTACACCTTC
CASSLGSHTANYGYTF
>few|TRBV5-1|TRBJ2-5|NA
TGCGCCAGCAGCTTGGGAGGGGGCCAAGAGACCCAGTACTTC
CASSLGGGQETQYF
>NA|TRBV9|TRBJ2-1|TRBD2
TGTGCCAGCAGCGTAGTTTCTAGCGGGGGGGCTTACAATGAGCAGTTCTTC
CASSVVSSGGAYNEQFF
>NA|TRBV3-1/TRBV3-2|TRBJ2-1|TRBD2
TGTGCCAGCAGCCCAGCGGGGGAATACCGCTACAATGAGCAGTTCTTC
CASSPAGEYRYNEQFF
>NA|TRBV27|TRBJ2-7|NA
TGTGCCAGCAGTTTTGGCGGGTTCTCCTACGAGCAGTACTTC
CASSFGGFSYEQYF
>NA|TRBV20-1|TRBJ1-6|NA
TGCAGTGCTAGTAGTTTGCCAGGAAGCTCCTATAATTCACCCCTCCACTTT
CSASSLPGSSYNSPLHF